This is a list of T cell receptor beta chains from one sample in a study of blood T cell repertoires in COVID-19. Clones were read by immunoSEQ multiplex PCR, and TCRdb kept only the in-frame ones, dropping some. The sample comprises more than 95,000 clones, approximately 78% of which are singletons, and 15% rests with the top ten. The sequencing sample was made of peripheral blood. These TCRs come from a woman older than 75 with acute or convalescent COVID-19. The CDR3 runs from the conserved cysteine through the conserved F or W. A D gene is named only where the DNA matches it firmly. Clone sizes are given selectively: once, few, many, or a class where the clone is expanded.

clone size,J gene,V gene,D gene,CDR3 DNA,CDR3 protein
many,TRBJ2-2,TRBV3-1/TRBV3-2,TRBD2,TGTGCCAGCATGGTCGGGACTACGAACACCGGGGAGCTGTTTTTT,CASMVGTTNTGELFF
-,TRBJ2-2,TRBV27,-,TGTGCCAGCAGCCAATACACCGGGGAGCTGTTTTTT,CASSQYTGELFF
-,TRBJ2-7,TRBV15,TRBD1,TGTGCCACCAGCAGGATCCAGGGACAGGGATACGAGCAGTACTTC,CATSRIQGQGYEQYF
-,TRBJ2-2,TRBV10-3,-,TGTGCCATCAGCCAGGGTACCCCCGGGGAGCTGTTTTTT,CAISQGTPGELFF
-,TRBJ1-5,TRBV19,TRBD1,TGTGCCAGTAGCATCACAGGGGAAGGCAATCAGCCCCAGCATTTT,CASSITGEGNQPQHF
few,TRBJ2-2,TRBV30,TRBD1,TGTGCCTGGGGGCGACAGGGGCTCGGGGAGCTGTTTTTT,CAWGRQGLGELFF
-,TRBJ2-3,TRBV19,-,TGTGCCAGTACCCCTCCGGGGGTGGCAGATACGCAGTATTTT,CASTPPGVADTQYF
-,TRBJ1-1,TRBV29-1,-,TGCAGCGTCCTAGAGGTAGGTGTGATGAACACTGAAGCTTTCTTT,CSVLEVGVMNTEAFF
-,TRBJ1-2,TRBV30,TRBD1,TGTGCCTGGAGTAATCCGCGGGACAGGGGAAGGGGCTATGGCTACACCTTC,CAWSNPRDRGRGYGYTF
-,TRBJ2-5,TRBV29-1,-,TGCAGCGCTGGGGCCGGTGGAGAGACCCAGTACTTC,CSAGAGGETQYF
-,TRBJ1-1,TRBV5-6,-,TGTGCCAGCAGCTTTACGGGAATGAACACTGAAGCTTTCTTT,CASSFTGMNTEAFF
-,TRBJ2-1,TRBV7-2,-,TGTGCCAGCAGCTTATCCGAGATCGAGAATGAGCAGTTCTTC,CASSLSEIENEQFF
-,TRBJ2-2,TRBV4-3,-,TGCGCCAGCAGCCAAGAGATGGGAGCCGCCGGGGAGCTGTTTTTT,CASSQEMGAAGELFF
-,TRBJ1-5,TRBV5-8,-,TGTGCCAGCAGCCCGGATCAGCCCCAGCATTTT,CASSPDQPQHF
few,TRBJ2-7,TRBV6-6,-,TGTGCCAGCAGTAAGATACAGTCCTACGAGCAGTACTTC,CASSKIQSYEQYF
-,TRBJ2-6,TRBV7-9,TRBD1,TGTGCCAGCAGCTCAACCTTCTCGCGACAGGGAGCTGGGGCCAACGTCCTGACTTTC,CASSSTFSRQGAGANVLTF
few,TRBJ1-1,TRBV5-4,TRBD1,TGTGCCAGCAGGGCCCGTGGAGGGGGCAACACTGAAGCTTTCTTT,CASRARGGGNTEAFF
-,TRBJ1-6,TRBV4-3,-,TGCGCCAGCAGCCAAGATCGAAGGCAGGGGTTTTCACCCCTCCACTTT,CASSQDRRQGFSPLHF
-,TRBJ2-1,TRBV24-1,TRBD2,TGTGCCACCAGTGATTTAGGGCGGGAGGGATACAATGAGCAGTTCTTC,CATSDLGREGYNEQFF
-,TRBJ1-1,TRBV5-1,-,TGCGCCAGCAGCTTGGGCGGGGTACTGAACACTGAAGCTTTCTTT,CASSLGGVLNTEAFF
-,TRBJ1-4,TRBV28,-,TGTGCCAGCAGTTCAGGGGCCCTCAATGAAAAACTGTTTTTT,CASSSGALNEKLFF
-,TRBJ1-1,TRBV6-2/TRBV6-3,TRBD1,TGTGCCAGCAGCCTATTACAGGGGTCTGAAGCTTTCTTT,CASSLLQGSEAFF
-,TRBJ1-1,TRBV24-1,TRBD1,TGTGCCACCAGTGATGACGACAGGGGGCAGGTAACTGAAGCTTTCTTT,CATSDDDRGQVTEAFF
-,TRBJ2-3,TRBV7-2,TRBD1,TGTGCCAGCAGCTTAAGGGGACAGAACACAGATACGCAGTATTTT,CASSLRGQNTDTQYF
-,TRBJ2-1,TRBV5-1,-,TGCGCCAGCAGCTCAGCGGAGGTCTACAATGAGCAGTTCTTC,CASSSAEVYNEQFF
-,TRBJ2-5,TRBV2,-,TGTGCCAGCAGCTATTTAGTCGGGGAGACCCAGTACTTC,CASSYLVGETQYF
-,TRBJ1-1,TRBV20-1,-,TGCAGTGCTAGAGCGGACAGCGAAGCTTTCTTT,CSARADSEAFF
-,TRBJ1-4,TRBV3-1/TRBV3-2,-,TGTGCCAGCAGCTCCCAAAATGAAAAACTGTTTTTT,CASSSQNEKLFF
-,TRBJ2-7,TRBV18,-,TGTGCCAGCTCACCCATCCAGAAGGGTTCGGGGGCCTACGAGCAGTACTTC,CASSPIQKGSGAYEQYF
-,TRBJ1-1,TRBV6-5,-,TGTGCCAGCATTCCAGGGTTGAACACTGAAGCTTTCTTT,CASIPGLNTEAFF
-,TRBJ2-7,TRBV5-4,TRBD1,TGTGCCAGCAGCTTGCCAGGGGGCTACGAGCAGTACTTC,CASSLPGGYEQYF
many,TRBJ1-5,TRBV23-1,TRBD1,TGCGCCAGCAGTCAATCGAACAGGGGCCCCTCGAGGCGCAATCAGCCCCAGCATTTT,CASSQSNRGPSRRNQPQHF
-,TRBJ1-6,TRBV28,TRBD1,TGTGCCAGCAGTATCGGGACAGGGAATTCACCCCTCCACTTT,CASSIGTGNSPLHF
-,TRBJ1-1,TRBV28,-,TGTGCCAGCAGTTTGGAAGGGGGCACTGAAGCTTTCTTT,CASSLEGGTEAFF
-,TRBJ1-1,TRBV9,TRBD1,TGTGCCAGCAGCTCTGGGACAGGGGGGAGCACTGAAGCTTTCTTT,CASSSGTGGSTEAFF
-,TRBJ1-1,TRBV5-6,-,TGTGCCAGCAGCTTGGAGTCGGCAGGGTTGGGGGGCACTGAAGCTTTCTTT,CASSLESAGLGGTEAFF
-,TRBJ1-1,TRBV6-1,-,TGTGCCAGCAGTGAAGAGCGAGCGAACACTGAAGCTTTCTTT,CASSEERANTEAFF
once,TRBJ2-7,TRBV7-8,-,TGTGCCAGCAGCTTAGGGACTACCTACGAGCAGTACTTC,CASSLGTTYEQYF
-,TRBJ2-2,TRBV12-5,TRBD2,TGTGCTAGTGGTTTGGCCGGGACTACGAACACCGGGGAGCTGTTTTTT,CASGLAGTTNTGELFF
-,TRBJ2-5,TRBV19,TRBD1,TGTGCCAGTAGTTTCCAGGACAGGGTTGAGACCCAGTACTTC,CASSFQDRVETQYF
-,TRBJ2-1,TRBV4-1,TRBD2,TGCGCCAGCAGCCCGATTTCGGCGGGAGGTTACAATGAGCAGTTCTTC,CASSPISAGGYNEQFF
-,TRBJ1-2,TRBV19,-,TGTGCCAGTAGTGTTGTGGGAGGTAACTATGGCTACACCTTC,CASSVVGGNYGYTF
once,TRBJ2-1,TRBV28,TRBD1,TGTGCCAGCAGCTTCCCCGGACAGGGCACCTACAATGAGCAGTTCTTC,CASSFPGQGTYNEQFF
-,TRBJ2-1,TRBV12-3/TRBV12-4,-,TGTGCCAGCAGTTGGGACTTCGGCAATGAGCAGTTCTTC,CASSWDFGNEQFF
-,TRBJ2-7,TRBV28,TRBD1,TGTGCCAGCAGTCCCACAGGGGTTATTTACGAGCAGTACTTC,CASSPTGVIYEQYF
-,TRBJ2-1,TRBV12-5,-,TGTGCTAGTGCCAAGGACCGAGGAGGGAGCTCCTACAATGAGCAGTTCTTC,CASAKDRGGSSYNEQFF
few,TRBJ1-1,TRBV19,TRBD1,TGTGCCAGTAGGAACAGGGGGTCGGACACTGAAGCTTTCTTT,CASRNRGSDTEAFF
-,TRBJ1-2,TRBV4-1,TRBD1,TGCGCCAGCAGCCAAGCCCCCGGGACAGACTATGGCTACACCTTC,CASSQAPGTDYGYTF
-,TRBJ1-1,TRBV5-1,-,TGCGCCAGCAGCTTTACGCAGGGCACTGAAGCTTTCTTT,CASSFTQGTEAFF